Listed here are 5 T cell receptor beta chains from one sample, sequenced in a study of cytomegalovirus exposure and HLA in healthy donors. Primers for the PCR totalled 60 Vbeta and 13 Jbeta. Generated by immunoSEQ multiplex PCR, the TCRdb table keeps only in-frame clones and is missing some. The sample records about 130,000 clones, 60% to 80% being singletons. Sequences were obtained from PBMCs. All receptors derive from a male donor in good health and CMV-seronegative.

The genes are TRBV19 and TRBJ1-5, with D maybe TRBD1 (6 bases). Germline CDR1 is LNHDA and CDR2 is SQIVND (reference sequence). With 6 bases removed from V and 0 bases from J, the gap between germline ends came to 12 bases. The length of the CDR3 is 15 residues. The CDR3 loop is CASRVTGYSNQPQHF. The CDR3, as DNA: TGTGCCAGTAGAGTGACAGGCTATAGCAATCAGCCCCAGCATTTT.

The rearrangement joins TRBV6-6 to TRBJ1-2; 9 bases map to TRBD1. The V gene end was trimmed by 5 bases and the J gene end by 5 bases; junction bases not matched to a gene: 6. The CDR3 contains 14 residues. The germline V gene has CDR1 MNHNY and CDR2 SVGAGI (reference sequence). DNA for the CDR3: TGTGCCAGCAGTCCGAGGGGACAGGGATATGGCTACACCTTC. Protein sequence: CASSPRGQGYGYTF.

This rearrangement joins TRBV6-1 to TRBJ2-3; D not certain. Germline assignment: CDR1 MNHNS and CDR2 SASEGT. Trimming pared 6 bases from V and 3 bases from J, leaving 16 bases between. CDR3 length: 15 residues. As DNA, the CDR3 is TGTGCCAGCAGGGGTTCTAGTGGAAGGACAGATACGCAGTATTTT. Translating it yields CASRGSSGRTDTQYF.

The rearrangement joins TRBV4-2 to TRBJ1-2; the D is unclear. V was trimmed by 0 bases and J by 5 bases, leaving 4 bases between them. The CDR3 loop spans 12 amino acids. Germline V CDR1 and CDR2: LGHNA, YNFKEQ. This chain's CDR3 is CASSQDNYGYTF. The CDR3 nucleotides are TGTGCCAGCAGCCAAGATAATTATGGCTACACCTTC.

This clone was counted only a few times. The chain combines TRBV7-6 with TRBJ2-1; 11 bases match TRBD2. Germline CDR1 and CDR2: SGHVS and FNYEAQ. The length of the CDR3 is 15 residues. With 5 bases clipped from V and 8 bases from J, the junction kept 8 bases outside the gene matches. CDR3 loop: CASSRTSGSRYEQFF. Here the CDR3 DNA reads TGTGCCAGCAGCCGTACTAGCGGGAGTCGTTATGAGCAGTTCTTC.